This T cell receptor (beta chain) appears in the sequencing data of a study of T cells expressing NK-cell markers. Study context: Sorted CD3+CD56-NKG2C+, CD3+CD56+NKG2C+ and CD3+CD56+NKG2C- T cells supplied the TCR beta repertoires. Seven HCMV-seropositive donors and one seronegative donor made up the eight sequenced donors.

TCRdb reanalyzed the 5' RACE reads, giving one entry per CDR3 protein sequence and no DNA. This sample's table has 500,000 to 700,000 distinct CDR3 sequences. Study observations and caveats: In several donors, dominant CD3+CD56+NKG2C+ clones formed roughly 1.0-7.5% of CD8+ cells. Leadership of the CD3+CD56-NKG2C+ fraction also belonged to these clonotypes in several donors.

The CDR3 spans 18 residues. Details on this clonotype: Its antigen is unidentified.

This chain connects TRBV12-3 or TRBV12-4 to TRBJ2-2; TCRdb outputs TRBD2, but without DNA this stays unchecked. Specimen: blood T cells: a sorted CD56 or NKG2C T cell subset, CD4+ or CD8+ T cells, or bulk PBMC T cells (not recorded which). The TCR comes from a man younger than 30 in good health. The CDR3 reads CASSSPLKSLVNTGELFF.